This TCR beta chain was captured in a study of T cell responses to AZD1222 COVID-19 vaccine. The overall study: Second doses that came at about 4 or about 12 weeks were put together.

Study-level points and caveats: Females made up more of the donors, who were largely white British, and clonal diversity may have come out too low. Nearly half of spike-specific TCRs reportedly go after variant regions that carry no mutations. Spike-wide vaccine-associated CD4 TCRs dominated at 160-218 and 743-854.

This clone is a singleton in its sample. Its antigen remains unidentified. Profiled with immunoSEQ multiplex PCR; TCRdb holds only in-frame clones, not every one. The data show 200,000 or so clones, 85% to 90% seen once. The clonotype originates from an adult in good health. Source: peripheral blood, taken on day 0 of AZD1222 vaccination.

As DNA, the CDR3 is TGCGCCAGCAGTTCGGGAGTCGGGAGAACCTATGGCTACACCTTC. Translating gives CASSSGVGRTYGYTF. V usage is TRBV5-1 and J usage is TRBJ1-2, with no clear D. There are 15 residues in the CDR3. V gave up 5 bases and J gave up 4 bases, with 18 bases separating them. Germline V lookup: CDR1 SGHRS, CDR2 YFSETQ.